The source of this T cell receptor beta chain is a study of human CD8 memory T cell subsets. The CDR3 totals 15 residues. Looked up from germline, CDR1 is SGHVS and CDR2 is FQNEAQ. General observations from the study: Between stem-like memory and precursor exhausted T cell repertoires, overlap was minimal. Stem-like memory and precursor exhausted T cells, unlike effector memory cells, were similarly highly diverse. Estimation by Chao1 suggested that stem-like memory T cells had more diversity than did precursor exhausted T cells.

Regarding this clonotype: Its target is unknown.

By UMI-labeled 5' RACE, the TCR beta libraries were made. One entry per CDR3 protein, without DNA, is what TCRdb gives after re-calling the 5' RACE reads. The sample includes fewer than 6,500 distinct CDR3 sequences. Healthy-donor buffy coats yielded the PBMC. The TCR comes from a human donor in good health. The sample consisted of CD8+ effector memory T cells (TEM) sorted from PBMCs. The subset denotes: effector memory CD8 T cells, CCR7- CD45RO+ CD95+. The chain joins TRBV7-8 to TRBJ2-1. CDR3 region: CASSLALSPYNEQFF.